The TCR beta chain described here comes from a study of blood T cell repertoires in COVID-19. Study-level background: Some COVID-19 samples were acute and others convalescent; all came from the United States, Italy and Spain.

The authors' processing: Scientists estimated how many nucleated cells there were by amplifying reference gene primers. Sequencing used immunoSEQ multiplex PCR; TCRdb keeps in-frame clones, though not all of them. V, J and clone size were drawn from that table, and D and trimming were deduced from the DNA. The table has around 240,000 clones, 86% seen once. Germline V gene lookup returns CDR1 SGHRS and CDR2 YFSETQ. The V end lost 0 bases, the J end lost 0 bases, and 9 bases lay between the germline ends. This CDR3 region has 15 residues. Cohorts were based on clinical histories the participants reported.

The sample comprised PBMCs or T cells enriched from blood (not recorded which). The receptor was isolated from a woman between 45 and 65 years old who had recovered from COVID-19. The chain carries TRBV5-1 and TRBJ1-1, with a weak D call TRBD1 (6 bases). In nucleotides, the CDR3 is TGCGCCAGCAGCTTGGCGGGACACTTGAACACTGAAGCTTTCTTT. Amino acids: CASSLAGHLNTEAFF.